Listed below are T cell receptor beta chains from one sample, sequenced in a study of human T cells and chemical hapten exposure. MiXCR, applied by TCRdb to the RACE reads, yields one record per CDR3 protein. The sample comprises about 250,000 distinct CDR3 sequences, almost 8% of which are singletons, and more than 0.95% rests with the top ten. Material: whole blood, obtained in connection with sensitization to the hapten diphenylcyclopropenone (DPC). The origin of the receptors is a man younger than 35 with alopecia areata. Some clones in this sample may be carry-over from other donors' samples. CDR3s include the opening cysteine and the closing phenylalanine or tryptophan. Fields, in order: clone size, V gene, J gene, D gene, CDR3 DNA, CDR3 protein. D genes are given only for firm matches. Rows give clone size only sometimes, using once, few, many, or a class for an expanded clone.

clone size: few; V gene: TRBV7-2; J gene: TRBJ2-5; D gene: TRBD2; CDR3 DNA: TGTGCCAGCAGCTTACAGCGGGGAAGACAAGAGACCCAGTACTTC; CDR3 protein: CASSLQRGRQETQYF
clone size: -; V gene: TRBV16; J gene: TRBJ1-4; D gene: -; CDR3 DNA: TGTGCCAGCAGCAGTTTCCCAGAGGAAAAACTGTTTTTT; CDR3 protein: CASSSFPEEKLFF
clone size: many; V gene: TRBV25-1; J gene: TRBJ2-3; D gene: TRBD1; CDR3 DNA: TGTGCCAGCAGGTTGTCAGGGGGAGCAGATACGCAGTATTTT; CDR3 protein: CASRLSGGADTQYF
clone size: -; V gene: TRBV4-3; J gene: TRBJ2-2; D gene: -; CDR3 DNA: TGCGCCAGCAGCCAACAGGGAACCACCGGGGAGCTGTTTTTT; CDR3 protein: CASSQQGTTGELFF
clone size: -; V gene: TRBV4-1; J gene: TRBJ2-7; D gene: -; CDR3 DNA: TGCGCCAGCAGCCAAGGAAGTTCCTACGAGCAGTACTTC; CDR3 protein: CASSQGSSYEQYF
clone size: many; V gene: TRBV12-3/TRBV12-4; J gene: TRBJ2-5; D gene: TRBD1; CDR3 DNA: TGTGCCAGCAGCTTCCGGGACAGGCGAGGGACCCAGTACTTC; CDR3 protein: CASSFRDRRGTQYF
clone size: few; V gene: TRBV7-9; J gene: TRBJ2-1; D gene: -; CDR3 DNA: TGTGCCAGCAGCCTAGAAATTTCGGTCTACAATGAGCAGTTCTTC; CDR3 protein: CASSLEISVYNEQFF
clone size: many; V gene: TRBV6-2/TRBV6-3; J gene: TRBJ1-2; D gene: -; CDR3 DNA: TGTGCCAGCACCCCCCCCGGCAGGAGCTATGGCTACACCTTC; CDR3 protein: CASTPPGRSYGYTF
clone size: -; V gene: TRBV4-2; J gene: TRBJ1-2; D gene: -; CDR3 DNA: TGTGCCAGCAGCCAAGATCAAAGGGAAGGCTATGGCTACACCTTC; CDR3 protein: CASSQDQREGYGYTF
clone size: many; V gene: TRBV29-1; J gene: TRBJ1-1; D gene: -; CDR3 DNA: TGCAGCGTTGCAGCAGGGAATTTGAACACTGAAGCTTTCTTT; CDR3 protein: CSVAAGNLNTEAFF
clone size: -; V gene: TRBV2; J gene: TRBJ2-2; D gene: TRBD1; CDR3 DNA: TGTGCCAACCAGGGGGCCACCGGGGAGCTGTTTTTT; CDR3 protein: CANQGATGELFF
clone size: few; V gene: TRBV6-2/TRBV6-3; J gene: TRBJ2-2; D gene: -; CDR3 DNA: TGTGCCAGCAGTCTCCCCCAGGGGGGCACCGGGGAGCTGTTTTTT; CDR3 protein: CASSLPQGGTGELFF
clone size: -; V gene: TRBV7-9; J gene: TRBJ1-4; D gene: TRBD1; CDR3 DNA: TGTGCCAGCAGCTTAGGCAGGGGGATAGATGAAAAACTGTTTTTT; CDR3 protein: CASSLGRGIDEKLFF
clone size: few; V gene: TRBV6-2/TRBV6-3; J gene: TRBJ2-1; D gene: -; CDR3 DNA: TGTGCCAGCAGTCCCAGCCTACCCTACAATGAGCAGTTCTTC; CDR3 protein: CASSPSLPYNEQFF
clone size: few; V gene: TRBV28; J gene: TRBJ2-5; D gene: TRBD1; CDR3 DNA: TGTGCCAGCAGTTCCCCCGACAGGGGGGAGACCCAGTACTTC; CDR3 protein: CASSSPDRGETQYF
clone size: few; V gene: TRBV7-9; J gene: TRBJ2-6; D gene: -; CDR3 DNA: TGTGCCAGCAGCTTAGCAAACCCTGGGGCCAACGTCCTGACTTTC; CDR3 protein: CASSLANPGANVLTF
clone size: many; V gene: TRBV11-2; J gene: TRBJ2-5; D gene: -; CDR3 DNA: TGTGCCAGCAGCTTGCGAGGGGGGTTACTCCAAGAGACCCAGTACTTC; CDR3 protein: CASSLRGGLLQETQYF
clone size: few; V gene: TRBV6-5; J gene: TRBJ2-7; D gene: -; CDR3 DNA: TGTGCCAGCAGTACCAACCACAGGGCTTACGAGCAGTACTTC; CDR3 protein: CASSTNHRAYEQYF
clone size: many; V gene: TRBV7-9; J gene: TRBJ1-4; D gene: TRBD1; CDR3 DNA: TGTGCCAGCAGCTTAGCGGACAGGGCTAATGAAAAACTGTTTTTT; CDR3 protein: CASSLADRANEKLFF
clone size: few; V gene: TRBV4-3; J gene: TRBJ2-1; D gene: TRBD2; CDR3 DNA: TGCGCCAGCAGCCAAGTGCTAGCGGGGTACAATGAGCAGTTCTTC; CDR3 protein: CASSQVLAGYNEQFF
clone size: few; V gene: TRBV29-1; J gene: TRBJ1-1; D gene: -; CDR3 DNA: TGCAGCGTTATGGGGCAGATGAACACTGAAGCTTTCTTT; CDR3 protein: CSVMGQMNTEAFF
clone size: many; V gene: TRBV5-1; J gene: TRBJ1-1; D gene: -; CDR3 DNA: TGTGCCAGCAGTATCCAGGAGAACACTGAAGCTTTCTTT; CDR3 protein: CASSIQENTEAFF
clone size: -; V gene: TRBV29-1; J gene: TRBJ1-2; D gene: -; CDR3 DNA: TGCAGCGTGGGAGAGTGGGGGACCTATGGCTACACCTTC; CDR3 protein: CSVGEWGTYGYTF
clone size: -; V gene: TRBV6-5; J gene: TRBJ1-5; D gene: -; CDR3 DNA: TGTGCCAGCAGTTCCTTAGGTATAGGGAGCAATCAGCCCCAGCATTTT; CDR3 protein: CASSSLGIGSNQPQHF
clone size: -; V gene: TRBV7-9; J gene: TRBJ1-1; D gene: -; CDR3 DNA: TGTGCCAGCAGCTCAGAGGGGAACACTGAAGCTTTCTTT; CDR3 protein: CASSSEGNTEAFF
clone size: -; V gene: TRBV6-2/TRBV6-3; J gene: TRBJ2-2; D gene: TRBD1; CDR3 DNA: TGTGCCAGCAGTTATTGGACAGGGAACGCCGGGGAGCTGTTTTTT; CDR3 protein: CASSYWTGNAGELFF
clone size: few; V gene: TRBV7-8; J gene: TRBJ2-1; D gene: TRBD1; CDR3 DNA: TGTGCCAGCAGCTTGACAGGGAACCCCCCCTACAATGAGCAGTTCTTC; CDR3 protein: CASSLTGNPPYNEQFF
clone size: few; V gene: TRBV18; J gene: TRBJ1-1; D gene: -; CDR3 DNA: TGTGCCAGCTCACCACTAGGGGAAGACACTGAAGCTTTCTTT; CDR3 protein: CASSPLGEDTEAFF
clone size: -; V gene: TRBV11-1; J gene: TRBJ1-1; D gene: TRBD1; CDR3 DNA: TGTGCCAGCAGCTCAGGGGACAGGGGGCAATTTCTTCCTGAAGCTTTCTTT; CDR3 protein: CASSSGDRGQFLPEAFF
clone size: -; V gene: TRBV4-3; J gene: TRBJ1-2; D gene: TRBD1; CDR3 DNA: TGCGCCAGCAGCCGGGGACAGGGCTATAGCTACACCTTC; CDR3 protein: CASSRGQGYSYTF
clone size: -; V gene: TRBV7-8; J gene: TRBJ2-7; D gene: TRBD1; CDR3 DNA: TGTGCCAGCAGCTTTAGACAGGGGATCGAGCAGTACTTC; CDR3 protein: CASSFRQGIEQYF
clone size: few; V gene: TRBV14; J gene: TRBJ1-5; D gene: -; CDR3 DNA: TGTGCCAGCAGCCCCAGATCCAATCAGCCCCAGCATTTT; CDR3 protein: CASSPRSNQPQHF
clone size: -; V gene: TRBV4-2; J gene: TRBJ1-2; D gene: -; CDR3 DNA: TGTGCCAGCAGCCAAGATCTTCGGGGGGCGGACTATGGCTACACCTTC; CDR3 protein: CASSQDLRGADYGYTF
clone size: few; V gene: TRBV7-2; J gene: TRBJ1-2; D gene: -; CDR3 DNA: TGTGCCAGCAGTCCTCATAAGGGGGGCTACACCTTC; CDR3 protein: CASSPHKGGYTF
clone size: few; V gene: TRBV5-1; J gene: TRBJ2-7; D gene: -; CDR3 DNA: TGCGCCAGCAGCTTACAACCCCTGGAGGGCCCATACTTCGAGCAGTACTTC; CDR3 protein: CASSLQPLEGPYFEQYF
clone size: -; V gene: TRBV28; J gene: TRBJ2-5; D gene: -; CDR3 DNA: TGTGCCAGCAGTTTTACGGATGAACAAGAGACCCAGTACTTC; CDR3 protein: CASSFTDEQETQYF
clone size: many; V gene: TRBV7-7; J gene: TRBJ2-1; D gene: -; CDR3 DNA: TGTGCCAGCAGCTCAGGGCCCCTTTACAATGAGCAGTTCTTC; CDR3 protein: CASSSGPLYNEQFF